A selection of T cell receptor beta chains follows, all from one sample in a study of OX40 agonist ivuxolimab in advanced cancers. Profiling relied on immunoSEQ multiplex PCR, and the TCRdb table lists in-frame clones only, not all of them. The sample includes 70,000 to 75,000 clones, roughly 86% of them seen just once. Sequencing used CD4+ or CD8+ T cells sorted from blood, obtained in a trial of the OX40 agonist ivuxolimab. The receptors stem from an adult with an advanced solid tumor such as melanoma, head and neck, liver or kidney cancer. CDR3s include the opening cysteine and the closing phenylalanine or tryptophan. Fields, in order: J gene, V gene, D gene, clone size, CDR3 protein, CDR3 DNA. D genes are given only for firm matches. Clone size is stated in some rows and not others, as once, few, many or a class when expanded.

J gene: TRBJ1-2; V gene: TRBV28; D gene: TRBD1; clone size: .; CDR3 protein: CASSSGTGTHGYTF; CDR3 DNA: TGTGCCAGCAGTTCCGGGACAGGGACCCATGGCTACACCTTC
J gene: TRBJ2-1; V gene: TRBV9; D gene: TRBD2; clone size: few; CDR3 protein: CASSVGSSGYNEQFF; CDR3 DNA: TGTGCCAGCAGCGTAGGGTCTAGCGGTTACAATGAGCAGTTCTTC
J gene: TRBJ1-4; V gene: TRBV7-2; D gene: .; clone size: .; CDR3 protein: CASSLETAGAGEKLFF; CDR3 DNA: TGTGCCAGCAGCCTCGAGACGGCAGGGGCAGGGGAAAAACTGTTTTTT
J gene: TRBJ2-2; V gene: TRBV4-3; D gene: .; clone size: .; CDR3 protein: CASSQDVWGNTGELFF; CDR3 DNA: TGCGCCAGCAGCCAAGATGTATGGGGCAACACCGGGGAGCTGTTTTTT
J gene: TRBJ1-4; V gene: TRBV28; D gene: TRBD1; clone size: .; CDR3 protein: CASSPIGQDPTNEKLFF; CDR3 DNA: TGTGCCAGCAGTCCCATAGGACAGGACCCAACTAATGAAAAACTGTTTTTT
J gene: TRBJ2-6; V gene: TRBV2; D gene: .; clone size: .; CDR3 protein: CASSESPGANVLTF; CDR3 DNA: TGTGCCAGCAGTGAATCCCCCGGGGCCAACGTCCTGACTTTC
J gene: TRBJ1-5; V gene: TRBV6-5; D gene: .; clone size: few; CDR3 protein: CASSPNRNQPQHF; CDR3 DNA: TGTGCCAGCAGCCCGAACCGTAATCAGCCCCAGCATTTT
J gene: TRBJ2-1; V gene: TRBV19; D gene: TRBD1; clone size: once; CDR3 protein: CASSAGTGEWDEQFF; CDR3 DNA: TGTGCCAGTAGCGCCGGGACAGGGGAGTGGGATGAGCAGTTCTTC
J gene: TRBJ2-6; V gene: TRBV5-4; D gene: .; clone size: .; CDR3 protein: CASSSPISGANVLTF; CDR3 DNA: TGTGCCAGCAGCTCCCCAATCTCTGGGGCCAACGTCCTGACTTTC
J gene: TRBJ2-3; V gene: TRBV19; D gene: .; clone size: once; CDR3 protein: CASGRTHTQYF; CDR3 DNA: TGTGCCAGTGGAAGGACACATACGCAGTATTTT
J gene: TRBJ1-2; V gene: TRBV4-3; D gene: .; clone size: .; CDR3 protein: CASSQVGEGVRGYTF; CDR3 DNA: TGCGCCAGCAGCCAAGTAGGGGAGGGCGTCCGTGGCTACACCTTC
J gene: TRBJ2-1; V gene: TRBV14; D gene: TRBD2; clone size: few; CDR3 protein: CASSQTSGGAWNNEQFF; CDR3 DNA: TGTGCCAGCAGCCAGACTAGCGGGGGGGCCTGGAACAATGAGCAGTTCTTC
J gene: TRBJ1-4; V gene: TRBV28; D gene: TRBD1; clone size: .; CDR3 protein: CASSYPGQGNEKLFF; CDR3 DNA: TGTGCCAGCAGTTATCCGGGACAGGGTAATGAAAAACTGTTTTTT
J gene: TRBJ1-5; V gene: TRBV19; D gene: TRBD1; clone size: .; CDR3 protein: CASSGTGGMQPQHF; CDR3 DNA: TGTGCCAGTAGTGGGACAGGGGGAATGCAGCCCCAGCATTTT
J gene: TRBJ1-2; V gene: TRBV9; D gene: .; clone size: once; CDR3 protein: CASSVGGGLGYGYTF; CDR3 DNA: TGTGCCAGCAGCGTAGGTGGGGGTTTAGGGTATGGCTACACCTTC
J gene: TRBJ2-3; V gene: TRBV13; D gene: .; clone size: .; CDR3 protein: CASTQRTYTDTQYF; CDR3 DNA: TGTGCCAGCACCCAAAGGACTTACACAGATACGCAGTATTTT
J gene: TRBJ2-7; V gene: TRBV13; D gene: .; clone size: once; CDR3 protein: CASSLKWERRTPEEQYF; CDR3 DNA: TGTGCCAGCAGCTTAAAATGGGAGCGGCGGACCCCCGAAGAGCAGTACTTC
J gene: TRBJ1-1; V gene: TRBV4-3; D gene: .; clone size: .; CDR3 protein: CASSQDLVLNTEAFF; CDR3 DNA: TGCGCCAGCAGCCAAGATCTCGTTCTCAACACTGAAGCTTTCTTT
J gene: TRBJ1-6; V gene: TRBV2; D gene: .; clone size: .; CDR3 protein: CASSGTRNPNSPLHF; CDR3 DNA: TGTGCCAGCAGTGGGACACGCAACCCTAATTCACCCCTCCACTTT
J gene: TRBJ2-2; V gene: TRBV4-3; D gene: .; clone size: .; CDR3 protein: CASSQVSTGADTGELFF; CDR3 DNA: TGCGCCAGCAGCCAAGTCTCAACCGGGGCGGACACCGGGGAGCTGTTTTTT
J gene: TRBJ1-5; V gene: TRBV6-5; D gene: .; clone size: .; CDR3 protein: CASSYSHLATQHF; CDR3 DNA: TGTGCCAGCAGTTACTCCCATCTCGCGACCCAGCATTTT
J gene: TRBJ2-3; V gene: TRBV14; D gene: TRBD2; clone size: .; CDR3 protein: CASSLYSGKTDTQYF; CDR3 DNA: TGTGCCAGCAGCCTATATAGCGGGAAAACAGATACGCAGTATTTT
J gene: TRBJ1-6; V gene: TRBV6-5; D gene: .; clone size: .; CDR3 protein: CASRTGQIYNSPLHF; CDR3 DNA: TGTGCCAGCAGAACCGGACAGATCTATAATTCACCCCTCCACTTT
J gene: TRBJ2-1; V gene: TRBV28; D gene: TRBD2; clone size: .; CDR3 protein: CASSLGTSRYNEQFF; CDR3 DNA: TGTGCCAGCAGTTTAGGGACTAGCAGGTACAATGAGCAGTTCTTC
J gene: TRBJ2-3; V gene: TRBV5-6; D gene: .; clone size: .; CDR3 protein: CASSKDFDTQYF; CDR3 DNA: TGTGCCAGCAGCAAGGACTTTGATACGCAGTATTTT
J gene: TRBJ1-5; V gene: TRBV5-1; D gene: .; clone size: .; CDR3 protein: CASSLSGEGQPQHF; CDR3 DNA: TGCGCCAGCAGCTTATCCGGGGAGGGTCAGCCCCAGCATTTT
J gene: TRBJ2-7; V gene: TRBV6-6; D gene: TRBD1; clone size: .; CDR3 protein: CASGGQATYEQYF; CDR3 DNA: TGTGCCAGCGGAGGACAGGCAACCTACGAGCAGTACTTC
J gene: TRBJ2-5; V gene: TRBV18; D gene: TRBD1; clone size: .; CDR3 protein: CASSPRTGVGETQYF; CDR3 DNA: TGTGCCAGCTCACCCAGGACAGGGGTTGGAGAGACCCAGTACTTC
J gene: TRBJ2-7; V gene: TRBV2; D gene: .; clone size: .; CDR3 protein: CASSYAYEQYF; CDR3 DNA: TGTGCCAGCAGTTACGCCTACGAGCAGTACTTC
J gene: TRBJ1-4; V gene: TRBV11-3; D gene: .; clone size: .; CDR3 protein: CASSPGGTNEKLFF; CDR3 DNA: TGTGCCAGCAGCCCGGGAGGAACTAATGAAAAACTGTTTTTT
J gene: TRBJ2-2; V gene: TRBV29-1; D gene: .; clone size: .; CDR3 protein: CSVGRPTGELFF; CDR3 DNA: TGCAGCGTTGGGCGGCCCACCGGGGAGCTGTTTTTT
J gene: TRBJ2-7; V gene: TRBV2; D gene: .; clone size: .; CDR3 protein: CASSTSGYEQYF; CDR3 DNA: TGTGCCAGCAGCACATCCGGGTACGAGCAGTACTTC
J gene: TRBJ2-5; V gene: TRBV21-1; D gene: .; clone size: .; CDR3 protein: CANPGQGKGAYQETQYF; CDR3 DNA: TGTGCCAACCCGGGACAGGGGAAAGGGGCTTACCAAGAGACCCAGTACTTC
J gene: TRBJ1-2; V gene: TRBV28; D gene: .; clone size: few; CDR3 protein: CASSPSRYGYTF; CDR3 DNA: TGTGCCAGCAGTCCGTCACGCTATGGCTACACCTTC
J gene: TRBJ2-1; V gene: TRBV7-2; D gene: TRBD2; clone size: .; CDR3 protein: CASSSVPFTSGYNEQFF; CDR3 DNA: TGTGCCAGCAGCTCTGTCCCTTTCACTAGCGGCTACAATGAGCAGTTCTTC
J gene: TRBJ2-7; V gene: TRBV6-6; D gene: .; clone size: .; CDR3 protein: CASTSNEAYEQYF; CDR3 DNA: TGTGCCAGCACCTCCAACGAGGCCTACGAGCAGTACTTC
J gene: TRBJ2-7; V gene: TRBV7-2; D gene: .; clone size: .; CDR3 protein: CASSIAAGNYEQYF; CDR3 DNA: TGTGCCAGCAGCATAGCCGCCGGCAACTACGAGCAGTACTTC